This passage covers 27 T cell receptor beta chains from one sample sequenced in a study of CD8+CD57+ T cells in acquired aplastic anemia. Genomic DNA templated the TCR beta VDJ and CDR3 profiling. In TCRdb, the reads were re-called with MiXCR into one record per CDR3 protein. The repertoire has just over 150,000 distinct CDR3 sequences, 40% to 50% of them found once; the top ten carry roughly 29%. CD8+CD57+ cell expansion, shown by flow cytometry, had occurred in the patients selected for sequencing. Input material: sorted CD4+, CD8+, or CD8+CD57+ T cells (not recorded which) from PBMCs. The receptors derive from a human donor with aplastic anemia.

This chain joins TRBV10-3 and TRBJ1-2; 9 nucleotides match TRBD1. CDR1 is ENHRY and CDR2 is SYGVKD in the germline V gene. V was clipped by 4 bases and J by 6 bases; unmatched bases: 0. The CDR3 covers 12 residues. CDR3 DNA sequence: TGTGCCATCAGTGGACAGGGGGATGGCTACACCTTC. Translation gives CAISGQGDGYTF.

At least ten counts were recorded for this clonotype. The chain carries TRBV2 and TRBJ2-1; TRBD2 matches at 10 bases. The CDR3 is 15 amino acids. V trimming: 2 bases; J trimming: 7 bases; junction bases outside the gene matches: 5. CDR1 SNHLY and CDR2 FYNNEI come from the germline V gene. The CDR3 region is CASSELAGDFNEQFF. CDR3 sequence (DNA): TGTGCCAGCAGTGAACTAGCGGGAGATTTTAATGAGCAGTTCTTC.

The chain couples TRBV25-1 to TRBJ2-3; D call uncertain. This CDR3 spans 13 amino acids. Trimming removed 4 bases at V and 0 bases at J, with 5 bases between. CDR1 is MGHDK and CDR2 is SYGVNS in the germline V gene. Written as DNA, the CDR3 is TGTGCCAGCAGTGTTGACAGCACAGATACGCAGTATTTT. Encoded protein: CASSVDSTDTQYF.

The chain joins TRBV20-1 to TRBJ1-5; 10 bases match TRBD1. Looked up from germline, CDR1 is DFQATT and CDR2 is SNEGSKA (reference sequence). The CDR3 has 15 residues. V lost 3 bases to trimming and J lost 3 bases; unmatched junction nucleotides: 5. CDR3 loop: CSARRGQGVNQPQHF. The CDR3 nucleotides are TGCAGTGCTAGGCGTGGACAGGGGGTCAATCAGCCCCAGCATTTT.

The chain is built from TRBV25-1 and TRBJ1-2; the D is unclear. V shed 6 bases and J shed 3 bases, with 20 bases lying between them. Germline loops: CDR1 MGHDK, CDR2 SYGVNS. The CDR3 spans 16 residues. Here the CDR3 reads CASSAQTLPPDYGYTF. The CDR3 bases are TGTGCCAGCAGCGCCCAGACGTTACCACCTGACTATGGCTACACCTTC.

As for this clonotype: The junction and the germline gene differ at one end; a read error may be behind it. This sequence joins TRBV10-3 and TRBJ2-7; D call uncertain. The germline gives CDR1 ENHRY, CDR2 SYGVKD. The CDR3 length is 14 residues. This CDR3 reads CAISESIGTYGQYF. For the CDR3, the DNA is TGTGCCATCAGTGAGTCGATCGGAACCTACGGGCAGTACTTC.

The chain couples TRBV20-1 to TRBJ1-1, with 9 nucleotides matching TRBD1. This CDR3 region has 16 residues. The V gene end was trimmed by 3 bases and the J gene end by 1 base; junction bases not matched to a gene: 9. CDR1 DFQATT and CDR2 SNEGSKA come from the germline V gene (reference sequence). CDR3 sequence (DNA): TGCAGTGCTAGGTTTACCGGGACAGGGAAGAACACTGAAGCTTTCTTT. Amino acids: CSARFTGTGKNTEAFF.

The chain couples TRBV9 to TRBJ2-7; D not certain. This CDR3 region has 13 residues. Germline CDR1 and CDR2: SGDLS and YYNGEE. V dropped 0 bases and J dropped 6 bases, with 10 bases sitting between them. The DNA for the CDR3 is TGTGCCAGCAGCGTAGTGGGGTTGGGCGAGCAGTACTTC. Translated, it gives CASSVVGLGEQYF.

The rearrangement joins TRBV7-2 to TRBJ1-6; D is ambiguous. Germline V CDR1 and CDR2: SGHTA, FQGNSA. Deletions cut 6 bases from V and 9 bases from J, with 9 bases between. The CDR3 sequence is 12 residues long. CDR3 in DNA: TGTGCCAGCAGGACGTATGTTTCACCCCTCCACTTT. Protein product: CASRTYVSPLHF.

Note on this clonotype: Since a much larger clone is just one base distant, this may be a read error. CDR3 amino acids: CASSDPGQGKTLGTEAFF. Written as DNA, the CDR3 is TGTGCCAGCAGCGACCCGGGACAGGGGAAGACATTAGGCACTGAAGCTTTCTTT. V and J are TRBV7-6 and TRBJ1-1, with TRBD1 identical over 10 bases. Germline-derived CDR1 and CDR2 are SGHVS and FNYEAQ. CDR3 length: 18 residues. Trimming at V came to 5 bases and at J to 4 bases, leaving 16 bases not matched to a gene.

This clonotype was observed a handful of times. The chain links TRBV20-1 to TRBJ2-2, with D possibly matching TRBD1 (5 bases). The CDR3 runs 14 residues. With 6 bases removed from V and 1 base from J, the gap between germline ends came to 12 bases. Looked up from germline, CDR1 is DFQATT and CDR2 is SNEGSKA (reference sequence). The CDR3 region is CSARRQGNTGELFF. The DNA for the CDR3 is TGCAGTGCCAGACGGCAGGGGAACACCGGGGAGCTGTTTTTT.

This clonotype was seen many times. The V call is TRBV9, the J call TRBJ1-6; TRBD1 aligns across 8 bases. This CDR3 has 16 residues. Germline V gives CDR1 SGDLS, CDR2 YYNGEE. V trimming: 3 bases; J trimming: 5 bases; junction bases outside the gene matches: 7. The CDR3 here is CASSAPGQGHNSPLHF. CDR3 in DNA: TGTGCCAGCAGCGCCCCCGGACAGGGCCATAATTCACCCCTCCACTTT.

This clonotype was counted many times. V and J are TRBV4-2 and TRBJ2-7; TRBD2 might be the D (5 bases). The CDR3 loop spans 17 amino acids. Trimming cost V 0 bases and J 0 bases, with 15 bases left between them. The germline V gene encodes CDR1 LGHNA and CDR2 YNFKEQ. The CDR3 here is CASSQDPYLEGSYEQYF. The CDR3 DNA follows: TGTGCCAGCAGCCAAGACCCCTATCTTGAGGGCTCCTACGAGCAGTACTTC.

This rearrangement joins TRBV10-2 to TRBJ2-3, with D possibly TRBD1 on 5 matching bases. The CDR3 is 15 amino acids. V lost 2 bases and J lost 11, with 20 bases in between. CDR1 and CDR2 from the germline V gene are WSHSY and SAAADI. The CDR3: CASSEGAGFVLEQYF. The CDR3 nucleotides read TGCGCCAGCAGTGAGGGGGCAGGGTTCGTTTTGGAGCAGTATTTT.

The sample holds many counts of this clonotype. This chain links TRBV29-1 with TRBJ2-7, with D possibly matching TRBD2 (5 bases). Trimming shortened V by 0 bases and J by 3 bases, and 18 bases separated the two germline ends. The CDR3 spans 16 residues. Per germline, CDR1 SQVTM and CDR2 ANQGSEA. The CDR3 sequence: CSVEDHREGRVYEQYF. The DNA for the CDR3 is TGCAGCGTTGAAGATCACCGTGAGGGCCGGGTCTACGAGCAGTACTTC.

In its sample, this clonotype was seen many times. V gene TRBV6-1 combines with J gene TRBJ2-7; 7 bases are a match to TRBD2. V trimming: 6 bases; J trimming: 0 bases; junction bases outside the gene matches: 8. Germline V gene data show CDR1 as MNHNS and CDR2 as SASEGT. CDR3 size: 15 residues. The CDR3 reads CASRGGGGSSYEQYF. The CDR3 coding sequence is TGTGCCAGCAGGGGAGGTGGCGGGAGCTCCTACGAGCAGTACTTC.

This clonotype was picked up one time. One end of the junction does not line up with germline, which may come from a read error. This chain links TRBV7-4 with TRBJ2-5, with 11 bases that match TRBD2. CDR3 length: 15 amino acids. Germline V CDR1 and CDR2: SGHVT, SQSDAQ. Here the CDR3 DNA reads TGTGCTAGCAGCCGCCTAGCGGGAGGCCCAGAGACCCAGTACTTC. This codes for CASSRLAGGPETQYF.

The chain links TRBV24-1 to TRBJ1-2; a weak D match, TRBD1 (6 bases). The CDR3 spans 13 residues. V lost 4 bases to trimming and J lost 8 bases, with 13 bases between them. Germline loops: CDR1 KGHDR, CDR2 SFDVKD. The CDR3 is CATSESGARGYTF. CDR3 coding DNA: TGTGCCACCAGTGAGTCGGGGGCGCGGGGCTACACCTTC.

The chain employs TRBV24-1 and TRBJ2-2; 7 nucleotides agree with TRBD2. In germline, CDR1 is KGHDR, CDR2 SFDVKD. Losses at the gene ends were 7 bases for V and 4 bases for J; bases not matched to a gene: 14. This CDR3 is built from 17 residues. The CDR3 protein is CATSQIGREFGTGELFF. DNA for the CDR3: TGTGCCACCAGCCAGATCGGGCGGGAGTTTGGCACCGGGGAGCTGTTTTTT.

This clonotype was seen a few times. V usage is TRBV6-5 and J usage is TRBJ1-1, with TRBD1 matching 10 bases. The CDR3 contains 15 residues. The germline CDR1 and CDR2 sequences are MNHEY and SVGAGI. After removal of 2 bases from V and 3 bases from J, the junction contained 3 bases not matched to a gene. The CDR3 nucleotides are TGTGCCAGCAGTTACCTTGGGACAGGGGACACTGAAGCTTTCTTT. It codes for CASSYLGTGDTEAFF.

This rearrangement joins TRBV15 to TRBJ2-3; no clear D. The J call is uncertain, as TRBJ2-1 better fits the DNA end. CDR3 length equals 13 residues. The V gene's germline CDR1 is LNHNV and CDR2 YYDKDF (reference sequence). CDR3 region: CATSRGGADTQFF. CDR3 bases: TGTGCCACCAGCAGAGGGGGTGCAGATACGCAGTTCTTC.

Many counts were recorded for this clonotype. The chain links TRBV20-1 to TRBJ2-7, with 7 bases fitting TRBD2. This CDR3 has 15 amino acids. V was clipped by 0 bases and J by 0 bases; unmatched bases: 5. Germline V gene data show CDR1 as DFQATT and CDR2 as SNEGSKA (reference sequence). The chain's CDR3 is CSARESGGSSYEQYF. The CDR3 nucleotides read TGCAGTGCTAGAGAATCTGGCGGGAGCTCCTACGAGCAGTACTTC.

About this clonotype itself: No conserved phenylalanine or tryptophan is present at the end of the CDR3, so a read error is the likely explanation. This sequence joins TRBV12-3 or TRBV12-4 and TRBJ1-1; 10 bases match TRBD1. The V gene end was trimmed by 3 bases and the J gene end by 6 bases; junction bases not matched to a gene: 10. The length of the CDR3 is 16 residues. The CDR3 loop is CASSFSTGGLDSEAFL. The CDR3 region has the DNA TGTGCCAGCAGTTTTTCGACAGGGGGCTTGGACTCTGAAGCTTTCCTT.

This clonotype has a count of ten or more. The V and J genes are TRBV7-2 and TRBJ2-7; D gene uncertain. Germline lookup yields CDR1 SGHTA and CDR2 FQGNSA. Trimming stripped 0 bases from V and 1 base from J, with 22 bases between. The CDR3 contains 19 residues. The CDR3 DNA follows: TGTGCCAGCAGCTTAGCACTACCAAAAAGGCAACGTAAGTCCTACGAGCAGTACTTC. Encoded protein: CASSLALPKRQRKSYEQYF.

This clonotype appeared many times. The J gene is TRBJ1-1, the V gene TRBV29-1; D gene ambiguous. Germline loops: CDR1 SQVTM, CDR2 ANQGSEA. The CDR3 is made up of 13 amino acids. Trimming stripped 2 bases from V and 0 bases from J, with 7 bases between. CDR3 DNA: TGCAGCGTTGAAATAGGGATGAACACTGAAGCTTTCTTT. This sequence encodes CSVEIGMNTEAFF.

The chain carries TRBV5-5 and TRBJ1-5; D is unresolved. Germline assignment: CDR1 SGHKS and CDR2 YYEKEE (reference sequence). Trimming pared 2 bases from V and 6 bases from J, leaving 9 bases between. The CDR3 contains 13 residues. In DNA form, the CDR3 reads TGTGCCAGCAGCTTTGGGGTAATTCAGCCCCAGCATTTT. Translating gives CASSFGVIQPQHF.

In this sample, this clonotype turned up a few times. CDR3 amino acids: CASSLLAGEGADTQYF. The DNA of the CDR3 is TGTGCCAGCAGTCTACTAGCGGGAGAGGGGGCAGATACGCAGTATTTT. The J gene is TRBJ2-3, the V gene TRBV12-3 or TRBV12-4; 11 positions agree with TRBD2. V trimming: 5 bases; J trimming: 4 bases; junction bases outside the gene matches: 8. This CDR3 spans 16 amino acids.